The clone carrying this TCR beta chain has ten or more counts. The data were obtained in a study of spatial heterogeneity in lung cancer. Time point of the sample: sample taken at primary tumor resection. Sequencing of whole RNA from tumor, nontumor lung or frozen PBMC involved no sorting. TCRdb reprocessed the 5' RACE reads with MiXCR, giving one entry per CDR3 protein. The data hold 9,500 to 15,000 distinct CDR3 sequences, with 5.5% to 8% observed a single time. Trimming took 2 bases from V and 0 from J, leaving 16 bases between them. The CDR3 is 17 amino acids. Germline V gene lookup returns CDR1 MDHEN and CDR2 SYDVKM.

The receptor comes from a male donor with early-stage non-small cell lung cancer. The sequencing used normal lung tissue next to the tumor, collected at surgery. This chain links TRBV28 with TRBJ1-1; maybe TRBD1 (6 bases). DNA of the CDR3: TGTGCCAGCAGTTTAGTCCCGAGGGGGGGACTGAACACTGAAGCTTTCTTT. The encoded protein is CASSLVPRGGLNTEAFF. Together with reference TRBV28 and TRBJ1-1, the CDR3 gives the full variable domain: DVKVTQSSRYLVKRTGEKVFLECVQDMDHENMFWYRQDPGLGLRLIYFSYDVKMKEKGDIPEGYSVSREKKERFSLILESASTNQTSMYLCASSLVPRGGLNTEAFFGQGTRLTVV.